A selection of T cell receptor beta chains follows, all from one sample in a study of OX40 agonist ivuxolimab in advanced cancers. Sequencing was performed with immunoSEQ multiplex PCR; in TCRdb, only in-frame clones are kept and a portion is missing. The sample contains some 120,000 clones, 92% of which appear only once. The sequences come from CD4+ or CD8+ T cells sorted from blood, collected in a trial of the OX40 agonist ivuxolimab. These receptors originate from an adult with an advanced solid tumor such as melanoma, head and neck, liver or kidney cancer. CDR3s include the opening cysteine and the closing phenylalanine or tryptophan. The D gene is left open where the match is weak. Clone sizes are given selectively: once, few, many, or a class where the clone is expanded.

j_gene,len,abundance,d_gene,v_gene,CDR3nt,CDR3aa
TRBJ2-5,15,NA,NA,TRBV27,TGTGCCAGCAGTTTATCCTTTACATGGCATGAGACCCAGTACTTC,CASSLSFTWHETQYF
TRBJ1-1,15,NA,NA,TRBV10-3,TGTGCCATCAGTGCCCAGGACTCAAGTCGGACTGAAGCTTTCTTT,CAISAQDSSRTEAFF
TRBJ1-2,17,once,TRBD1,TRBV5-1,TGCGCCAGCAGCTTGGCCTCGACAGGGACGACTAACTATGGCTACACCTTC,CASSLASTGTTNYGYTF
TRBJ1-4,16,once,TRBD1,TRBV18,TGTGCCAGCTCACCAAACCGGGACAGCGTTAATGAAAAACTGTTTTTT,CASSPNRDSVNEKLFF
TRBJ1-2,13,NA,TRBD1,TRBV7-3,TGTGCCAGCAGCTTTCACAGGGGCGATGGCTACACCTTC,CASSFHRGDGYTF
TRBJ2-7,13,NA,NA,TRBV27,TGTGCCAGCAGGAGGGACGGATCCTACGAGCAGTACTTC,CASRRDGSYEQYF
TRBJ1-1,13,NA,NA,TRBV5-1,TGCGCCAGCAGCTTGGGGCAGGGAGAGGAATCTTTCTTT,CASSLGQGEESFF
TRBJ2-7,14,NA,NA,TRBV9,TGTGCCAGCAGCGCTCGGGGGTCCCCCTACGAGCAGTACTTC,CASSARGSPYEQYF
TRBJ2-2,14,NA,TRBD1,TRBV29-1,TGCAGCGCCCGGACAGGGACGCCAACCGGTTCGCTGTTTTTT,CSARTGTPTGSLFF
TRBJ2-6,14,NA,NA,TRBV5-1,TGCGCCAGCAGAGACAGCTCTGGGGCCAACGTCCTGACTTTC,CASRDSSGANVLTF
TRBJ1-1,15,NA,NA,TRBV19,TGTGCCAGTAGTATGTGGCATCTGGGGAACACTGAAGCTTTCTTT,CASSMWHLGNTEAFF
TRBJ1-3,15,NA,NA,TRBV18,TGTGCCAGCTCACCACCGTCTAACTCTGGAAACACCATATATTTT,CASSPPSNSGNTIYF
TRBJ2-1,16,once,TRBD2,TRBV5-1,TGCGCCAGCAGCCCGGGACTAGCGGGAGGGAACAATGAGCAGTTCTTC,CASSPGLAGGNNEQFF
TRBJ2-7,13,NA,TRBD1,TRBV27,TGTGCCAGTTGGACAGGGCTGGCCTACGAGCAGTACTTC,CASWTGLAYEQYF
TRBJ1-4,13,NA,NA,TRBV4-1,TGCGCCAGCAGCCAAGACCGCAGTGAAAAACTGTTTTTT,CASSQDRSEKLFF
TRBJ2-7,14,NA,TRBD2,TRBV27,TGTGCCAGCCGATCGACTAGCGGGGACTACGAGCAGTACTTC,CASRSTSGDYEQYF
TRBJ2-7,15,NA,TRBD1,TRBV9,TGTGCCAGCAGCTCGGGACAGGGGATTCGCTACGAGCAGTACTTC,CASSSGQGIRYEQYF
TRBJ2-6,14,NA,NA,TRBV11-3,TGTGCCAGCAGCTTGAATTCTGGGGCCAACGTCCTGACTTTC,CASSLNSGANVLTF
TRBJ2-1,12,NA,TRBD2,TRBV19,TGTGCCAGTTCTAGCGGGACGAATGAGCAGTTCTTC,CASSSGTNEQFF
TRBJ2-3,19,NA,TRBD2,TRBV28,TGTGCCAGCAGTTTACTAGCGGGACTGACTCGGACTAGCACAGATACGCAGTATTTT,CASSLLAGLTRTSTDTQYF
TRBJ2-5,14,NA,TRBD1,TRBV5-4,TGTGCCAGCAGCACCGGACAGGGCGGGGAGACCCAGTACTTC,CASSTGQGGETQYF
TRBJ2-2,11,NA,NA,TRBV5-1,TGCGCCAGCACCCTCACCGGGGAGCTGTTTTTT,CASTLTGELFF
TRBJ2-7,13,once,NA,TRBV11-2,TGTGCCAGCAGCTTAGCAAAGGTCTACGAGCAGTACTTC,CASSLAKVYEQYF
TRBJ2-7,14,NA,NA,TRBV5-4,TGTGCCAGCAGCTTGGACAGGGATTCCTACGAGCAGTACTTC,CASSLDRDSYEQYF
TRBJ2-5,12,NA,NA,TRBV12-5,TGTGCTAGTGGTTTTCGGGAGGAGACCCAGTACTTC,CASGFREETQYF
TRBJ2-1,14,NA,NA,TRBV2,TGTGCCAGCAGTGCCCGGAGGGTTGCCGATGAGCAGTTCTTC,CASSARRVADEQFF
TRBJ2-3,12,few,NA,TRBV7-2,TGTGCCAGCAGCTTAGCGCCAGATACGCAGTATTTT,CASSLAPDTQYF
TRBJ1-1,13,NA,NA,TRBV28,TGTGCCAGCAGTCCGGGACGGCACACTGAAGCTTTCTTT,CASSPGRHTEAFF
TRBJ2-5,17,NA,TRBD1,TRBV5-1,TGCGCCAGCAGCTTGACGTTCGGACAGGGGAAATTGGAGACCCAGTACTTC,CASSLTFGQGKLETQYF
TRBJ1-5,15,once,NA,TRBV2,TGTGCCAGCAGTGACTTGGGGAGAAAAATTCAGCCCCAGCATTTT,CASSDLGRKIQPQHF
TRBJ2-5,11,NA,TRBD1,TRBV28,TGTGCCCTAGGACAGGAAGAGACCCAGTACTTC,CALGQEETQYF
TRBJ1-3,16,NA,NA,TRBV18,TGTGCCAGCTCACCATCGCCCCCAAGCTCTGGAAACACCATATATTTT,CASSPSPPSSGNTIYF
TRBJ2-7,15,NA,NA,TRBV27,TGTGCCAGCAGTTCAAGGACAGTTCTCTCCTACGAGCAGTACTTC,CASSSRTVLSYEQYF
TRBJ2-7,17,NA,TRBD2,TRBV4-3,TGCGCCAGCAGCCAAGGACTAGCGGGAGGTCAGACCTACGAGCAGTACTTC,CASSQGLAGGQTYEQYF
TRBJ1-1,14,NA,NA,TRBV11-2,TGTGCCAGCAGCCCCCCGGGGGCGAACACTGAAGCTTTCTTT,CASSPPGANTEAFF
TRBJ1-1,13,NA,NA,TRBV5-1,TGCGCCAGCAGCCTCTCGAGGTCCACTGAAGCTTTCTTT,CASSLSRSTEAFF
TRBJ2-1,15,NA,TRBD1,TRBV28,TGTGCCAGCATCAGGTGGGCAGGGGGATACAATGAGCAGTTCTTC,CASIRWAGGYNEQFF
TRBJ2-7,15,NA,NA,TRBV5-1,TGCGCCAGCAGCTTGGTGTCATCTAGCTCCTACGAGCAGTACTTC,CASSLVSSSSYEQYF
TRBJ1-1,15,NA,NA,TRBV6-5,TGTGCCAGCAGTTACGAGAGGGGCCTGGGCACTGAAGCTTTCTTT,CASSYERGLGTEAFF
TRBJ2-2,17,NA,NA,TRBV5-4,TGTGCCAGCAGCGGGAAAGGGGGACCCATGAACACCGGGGAGCTGTTTTTT,CASSGKGGPMNTGELFF
TRBJ2-3,12,NA,NA,TRBV25-1,TGTGCCAGCAGTTTCCAGCACCTTACGCAGTATTTT,CASSFQHLTQYF
TRBJ2-7,15,NA,NA,TRBV9,TGTGCCAGCAGCGTAGCTCCTGAGGTGGTCTACGAGCAGTACTTC,CASSVAPEVVYEQYF